This T cell receptor beta chain was captured in a study of blood T cell repertoires in COVID-19. Looking at the study overall: Sites in the United States, Italy and Spain provided acute and convalescent COVID-19 samples.

Concerning this clone: This sample also contains other DNA sequences that code for the same CDR3.

The CDR3 loop spans 13 amino acids. Trimming stripped 3 bases from V and 7 bases from J, with 7 bases between. In the source study's methods: Reference gene primer amplification gave estimated nucleated cell counts. The data were produced by immunoSEQ multiplex PCR, yet TCRdb's version contains in-frame clones alone and is incomplete. V and J calls and clone size follow that table, whereas D and trimming were derived from the DNA. This table holds some 400,000 clones, around nine tenths found once. This TCR derives from a human donor in a cohort sampled during active COVID-19. The genes are TRBV12-3 or TRBV12-4 and TRBJ1-6; weak D call: TRBD1 (5 bases). The sample comprised peripheral blood. In DNA, the CDR3 is TGTGCCAGCAGTTTGCAGGGAAATTCACCCCTCCACTTT. This translates into CASSLQGNSPLHF.